This T cell receptor (beta chain) is from a study of T cell responses to AZD1222 COVID-19 vaccine. The wider study: Some second doses came at about 4 weeks and others at about 12 weeks; these were pooled.

This clone was recorded a few times. Its antigen is still unknown. Points from the study as a whole: Unmutated regions of variants are reportedly targeted by nearly half of spike-specific TCRs. Spike-spanning, vaccine-associated CD4 TCRs were dominant at 160-218 and 743-854. White British people made up most donors, females outnumbered males, and clonal diversity was possibly underestimated.

Produced via immunoSEQ multiplex PCR; TCRdb's table is partial and in-frame only. The sample consists of 90,000 to 120,000 clones, roughly 90% of them appearing once. The germline gives CDR1 SGHTA, CDR2 FQGTGA. The CDR3 totals 12 residues. V lost 5 bases to trimming and J lost 8 bases, with 11 bases between them. This chain joins TRBV7-3 and TRBJ2-3, with a possible D match to TRBD2 (5 bases). The sequencing used peripheral blood, collected on day 0 of AZD1222 vaccination. The source of this sequence is an adult in good health. The CDR3 nucleotides read TGTGCCAGCAGCCCGGGATCCGCTACGCAGTATTTT. Protein product: CASSPGSATQYF.